The clone carrying this T cell receptor (beta chain) has just a few counts. Its antigen is not known. The data belong to a study of T-cell memory formation after mild COVID-19. Overall study findings and caveats: Clones that contracted from day 15 to 85 were balanced CD4/CD8, while later expanders leaned CD4+. Among CD4+ contracting clones, most were CM and EM, and CD8+ ones EMRA. There were some responding clones in pre-infection memory, which suggested that cross-reactive memory had joined.

TCRdb itself ran the 5' RACE reads through MiXCR, one entry per CDR3 protein. The sample has roughly 400,000 distinct CDR3 sequences; approximately 24% are singletons. V was trimmed by 0 bases and J by 1 base, leaving 12 bases between them. The CDR3 spans 16 residues. Looked up from germline, CDR1 is SGHAT and CDR2 is FQNNGV. The chain links TRBV11-2 to TRBJ2-5, with unresolved D. The origin of this receptor is an adult woman who had mild COVID-19 (a few samples of this study predate the infection). Cell type and time point are not known. The sequencing sample was made of PBMCs or a T cell subset sorted from them (not recorded which). The CDR3 bases are TGTGCCAGCAGCTTAGAGGTCCGAACCCGCCAAGAGACCCAGTACTTC. Translated: CASSLEVRTRQETQYF.